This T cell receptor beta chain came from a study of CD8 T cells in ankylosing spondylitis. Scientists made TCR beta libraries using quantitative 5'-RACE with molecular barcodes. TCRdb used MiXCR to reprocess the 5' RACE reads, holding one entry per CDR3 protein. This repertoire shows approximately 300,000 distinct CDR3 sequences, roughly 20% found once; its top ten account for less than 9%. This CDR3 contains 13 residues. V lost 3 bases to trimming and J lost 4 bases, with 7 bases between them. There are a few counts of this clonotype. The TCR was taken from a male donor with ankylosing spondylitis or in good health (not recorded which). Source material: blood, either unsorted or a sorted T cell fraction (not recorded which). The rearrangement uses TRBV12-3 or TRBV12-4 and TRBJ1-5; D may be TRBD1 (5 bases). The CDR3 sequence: CASSFQGNQPQHF. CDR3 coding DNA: TGTGCCAGCAGTTTTCAGGGAAATCAGCCCCAGCATTTT.